This TCR beta chain came from a study of CD4+ T cells in melanoma. Sequencing used immunoSEQ multiplex PCR; TCRdb keeps in-frame clones, though not all of them. Of some 10,000 clones in the sample, roughly 63% were seen once. Comments on this clone: Its antigen is not known.

The study's findings and limits: CD8+ T cell, macrophage and B cell function reportedly correlated with neoantigen-specific CD4+ T cells.

CDR3 size: 12 residues. Germline CDR1 LNHDA, CDR2 SQIVND (reference sequence). Trimming shortened V by 3 bases and J by 2 bases, and 3 bases separated the two germline ends. Material: cells from a culture (not recorded whether cultured in vitro). The V call is TRBV19, the J call TRBJ2-3; D not certain. This sequence was found in a human donor with melanoma. The CDR3 region has the DNA TGTGCCAGTAGTATCAACACAGATACGCAGTATTTT. It specifies CASSINTDTQYF.